This T cell receptor (beta chain) stems from a study of CD8 T cells in ankylosing spondylitis. This CDR3 contains 14 residues. Germline assignment: CDR1 SGHTA and CDR2 FQGNSA. V lost 4 bases and J 5 bases, leaving 14 bases between the germline ends. This clonotype was picked up a small number of times. TCRdb reprocessed the 5' RACE reads via MiXCR and lists one record per CDR3 protein. The table records some 130,000 distinct CDR3 sequences, over 10% of them present only once. The chain links TRBV7-2 to TRBJ2-5; the D gene is possibly TRBD1 (7 bases). The clonotype originates from a female donor with ankylosing spondylitis or in good health (not recorded which). The sequenced material came from blood, either unsorted or a sorted T cell fraction (not recorded which). CDR3 DNA: TGTGCCAGCAGCTATCAGGGGGGTGTTGAGACCCAGTACTTC. This translates into CASSYQGGVETQYF.